The following is a T cell receptor beta chain sequence with its context. The data belong to a study of blood T cells in healthy people across ages. CDR1 MNHEY and CDR2 SMNVEV come from the germline V gene (reference sequence). The CDR3 has 14 residues. V lost 6 bases and J lost 4; bases outside the gene matches: 5. Using a J-beta primer mix together with a sample-barcoded 5' primer, a second PCR was run for 7 to 11 cycles. TCRdb re-called the 5' RACE reads through MiXCR, storing one row per CDR3 protein. This table has some 1.8 million distinct CDR3 sequences, roughly two fifths appearing once. This receptor was identified in a human donor in good health. Material for sequencing was blood. The rearrangement joins TRBV27 to TRBJ1-2; 10 bases are a match to TRBD1. The CDR3 loop reads CASRRTGGGYGYTF. CDR3 sequence (DNA): TGTGCCAGCAGACGGACAGGGGGTGGCTATGGCTACACCTTC.